This T cell receptor beta chain was captured by sequencing in a study of blood T cell repertoires in COVID-19. Study-wide background: The United States, Italy and Spain supplied acute and convalescent COVID-19 samples. Sources were T cells, B-cell-depleted T cells, or PBMCs; the material itself was cDNA or gDNA.

The authors' processing: Estimation of nucleated cell counts was performed using reference gene primer amplification. Produced via immunoSEQ multiplex PCR; TCRdb's table is partial and in-frame only. That table furnishes V, J and clone size, whereas the DNA furnished D and trimming. Counted here are fewer than 50,000 clones, around 88% occurring once; the ten biggest clones make up 44%. The CDR3 has 16 residues. The trim removed 2 bases at V and 5 bases at J, leaving 9 bases unmatched. Germline CDR1 SGHTA, CDR2 FQGNSA. V gene TRBV7-2 combines with J gene TRBJ2-5; 9 bases agree with TRBD2. The sequence was collected from a woman aged 80 or over with active or convalescent COVID-19. Specimen: peripheral blood. For the CDR3, the DNA is TGTGCCAGCAGCTTAAGAGCGGGAGGCTTTTCGGAGACCCAGTACTTC. Amino acid sequence: CASSLRAGGFSETQYF.